One and the same sample provided the 26 T cell receptor beta chains below, sequenced in a study of blood T cell repertoires in COVID-19. Assay used: immunoSEQ multiplex PCR; TCRdb lists only in-frame clones, some missing. The sample shows around 64,000 clones, 87% of them seen only once. The sequencing input was peripheral blood. All receptors derive from a man aged 50-59 years with active COVID-19.

V is TRBV7-2 and J is TRBJ2-7; 8 bases line up with TRBD1. The CDR3 extends over 14 amino acids. V lost 8 bases, J lost 4 bases, and 10 bases stayed unmatched. CDR1 and CDR2 (germline): SGHTA, FQGNSA. CDR3 DNA sequence: TGTGCCAGCGCCTTCGGACAGGGACGTTACGAGCAGTACTTC. Protein: CASAFGQGRYEQYF.

This clone has more than one count but fewer than ten. V is TRBV4-3 and J is TRBJ1-1; possible D gene TRBD1, 5 bases. Germline loops: CDR1 LGHNA, CDR2 YSLEER. V was pared by 0 bases and J by 1 base, with 12 bases between. This CDR3 is 16 amino acids long. CDR3 region: CASSQDLTVRNTEAFF. CDR3 nucleotides: TGCGCCAGCAGCCAAGATCTGACAGTTAGGAACACTGAAGCTTTCTTT.

The gene calls are TRBV12-3 or TRBV12-4 and TRBJ1-4, with 7 bases fitting TRBD1. V shed 6 bases, J shed 7 bases, and the junction held 5 bases outside the gene matches. The length of the CDR3 is 13 residues. CDR3 DNA: TGTGCCAGCAGCCCTGGGACAGTTGAAAAACTGTTTTTT. This translates into CASSPGTVEKLFF.

The chain joins TRBV28 to TRBJ2-2; 12 bases align to TRBD2. This CDR3 comprises 16 residues. Unmatched junction bases numbered 9, after V lost 6 bases and J lost 7 bases. Germline-derived CDR1 and CDR2 are MDHEN and SYDVKM. The CDR3 is CASSLGTSGPYGELFF. CDR3 nucleotides: TGTGCCAGCAGCCTAGGGACTAGCGGGCCGTACGGGGAGCTGTTTTTT.

The gene calls are TRBV28 and TRBJ1-2, with 11 bases lining up with TRBD1. Germline V gene sequence: CDR1 MDHEN, CDR2 SYDVKM. The CDR3 contains 16 residues. Trimming removed 1 base from V and 6 bases from J; junction bases left unmatched: 7. CDR3 coding DNA: TGTGCCAGCAGTTTATCCGCGGACAGGGGGCGAAATGGCTACACCTTC. This encodes CASSLSADRGRNGYTF.

The CDR3 loop reads CASSYSEWTSGARGYEQYF. The CDR3, as DNA: TGTGCCAGCAGTTACTCAGAATGGACTAGCGGGGCGAGAGGATACGAGCAGTACTTC. This sequence joins TRBV6-2 or TRBV6-3 and TRBJ2-7; the match to TRBD2 covers 12 bases. The V gene's germline CDR1 is MNHEY and CDR2 SVGEGT. This CDR3 region has 19 residues. J gave up 4 bases and V 0 bases, and 13 bases lay outside the gene matches.

V is TRBV24-1 and J is TRBJ2-1, with 8 bases aligning to TRBD1. V dropped 1 base and J dropped 4; count of bases not matched to a gene: 8. The CDR3 extends over 17 amino acids. Germline V gene data show CDR1 as KGHDR and CDR2 as SFDVKD. CDR3 sequence: CATSDFVPQGAYNEQFF. The DNA of the CDR3 is TGTGCCACCAGTGATTTCGTCCCCCAGGGGGCTTACAATGAGCAGTTCTTC.

The chain uses TRBV28 and TRBJ2-1; 7 nucleotides line up with TRBD2. Germline assignment: CDR1 MDHEN and CDR2 SYDVKM. V shed 3 bases, J shed 0 bases, and the junction held 5 bases outside the gene matches. The CDR3 length is 16 residues. The CDR3 loop is CASSFLRESSYNEQFF. In DNA, the CDR3 is TGTGCCAGCAGTTTTTTGCGGGAGAGCTCCTACAATGAGCAGTTCTTC.

The V and J genes are TRBV21-1 and TRBJ2-7; the D call of TRBD1 is as the table states it, not checked on the DNA. TRBV21-1 counts as a pseudogene. The CDR3 loop spans 17 amino acids. DNA of the CDR3: TGTGCCAGCAGCAAAGTGCTGGGGACAGGGGCCACCTACGAGCAGTACTTC. Translation: CASSKVLGTGATYEQYF.

The chain couples TRBV3-1 (or the pseudogene TRBV3-2) to TRBJ1-2; 7 nucleotides line up with TRBD1. CDR1 and CDR2 from the germline V gene are LGHDT and YNNKEL (reference sequence). V lost 3 bases, J lost 3 bases, and 4 bases stayed unmatched. The CDR3 contains 14 residues. CDR3 DNA sequence: TGTGCCAGCAGCCATCTTGACAGGGACTATGGCTACACCTTC. It is translated as CASSHLDRDYGYTF.

This clone occurred a few times. The chain employs TRBV7-3 and TRBJ2-1, with 8 bases fitting TRBD2. V gave up 5 bases and J gave up 15 bases; unmatched junction bases: 18. Germline V gene lookup returns CDR1 SGHTA and CDR2 FQGTGA. CDR3 length: 15 residues. CDR3 nucleotides: TGTGCCAGCAGCCCAGGCACCAGCGGGGGTCGCGGGTTGTTCTTC. Its protein is CASSPGTSGGRGLFF.

The chain recombines TRBV12-5 with TRBJ1-2, with D perhaps matching TRBD1 (6 bases). Trimming took 6 bases from V and 1 from J, leaving 15 bases between them. The CDR3 runs 15 residues. Germline assignment: CDR1 LGHNT and CDR2 FRNRAP. The DNA for the CDR3 is TGTGCTAGTGGCCCGGACAGATCATATAACTATGGCTACACCTTC. Encoded protein: CASGPDRSYNYGYTF.

This clone was seen only once. This sequence joins TRBV5-1 and TRBJ2-7, with D possibly matching TRBD1 (6 bases). The germline V gene encodes CDR1 SGHRS and CDR2 YFSETQ. The CDR3 totals 14 residues. V was trimmed by 2 bases and J by 5 bases, leaving 14 bases between them. The CDR3 protein is CASSFMTGSDEQYF. For the CDR3, the DNA is TGCGCCAGCAGCTTTATGACAGGTAGTGACGAGCAGTACTTC.

The chain recombines TRBV18 with TRBJ2-5, with 9 bases identical to TRBD2. Germline CDR1 is KGHSH and CDR2 is LQKENI. With V trimmed by 4 bases and J by 2 bases, 5 bases remained unmatched. The CDR3 is 15 amino acids. The CDR3 sequence is CASSLRLAEQETQYF. For the CDR3, the DNA is TGTGCCAGCTCACTTAGACTAGCGGAACAAGAGACCCAGTACTTC. The whole variable domain, filled in from reference TRBV18 and TRBJ2-5, reads NAGVMQNPRHLVRRRGQEARLRCSPMKGHSHVYWYRQLPEEGLKFMVYLQKENIIDESGMPKERFSAEFPKEGPSILRIQQVVRGDSAAYFCASSLRLAEQETQYFGPGTRLLVL.

This chain joins TRBV5-5 and TRBJ1-2; D is unclear. The CDR3 runs 13 residues. Looked up from germline, CDR1 is SGHKS and CDR2 is YYEKEE (reference sequence). V was clipped by 0 bases and J by 2 bases, with 5 bases between them. The CDR3 reads CASSLEQNYGYTF. CDR3 nucleotides: TGTGCCAGCAGCTTGGAACAGAACTATGGCTACACCTTC. Combining the CDR3 with reference TRBV5-5 and TRBJ1-2 gives the whole variable domain DAGVTQSPTHLIKTRGQQVTLRCSPISGHKSVSWYQQVLGQGPQFIFQYYEKEERGRGNFPDRFSARQFPNYSSELNVNALLLGDSALYLCASSLEQNYGYTFGSGTRLTVV.

The sample holds one count of this clone. This rearrangement joins TRBV6-5 to TRBJ1-1, with 7 bases identical to TRBD1. The germline CDR1 and CDR2 sequences are MNHEY and SVGAGI. V shed 6 bases and J 5 bases; nucleotides not matched to a gene: 6. This CDR3 region has 13 residues. The CDR3 sequence: CASSPTGNTEAFF. The CDR3 nucleotides are TGTGCCAGCAGCCCGACAGGGAATACTGAAGCTTTCTTT.

V and J are TRBV4-3 and TRBJ2-7; weak D call: TRBD1 (7 bases). CDR3 size: 15 residues. The germline gives CDR1 LGHNA, CDR2 YSLEER. V dropped 0 bases and J dropped 3 bases, with 12 bases sitting between them. CDR3 region: CASSQDRQGGYEQYF. The CDR3 nucleotides read TGCGCCAGCAGCCAAGATCGCCAGGGGGGCTACGAGCAGTACTTC.

Written as DNA, the CDR3 is TGTGCCAGCAGCGTAGAAGCTAGTAGGCGAACCGGGGAGCTGTTTTTT. Translation gives CASSVEASRRTGELFF. The chain carries TRBV9 and TRBJ2-2; D gene uncertain. V was trimmed by 0 bases and J by 5 bases, leaving 14 bases between them. In germline, CDR1 is SGDLS, CDR2 YYNGEE. The CDR3 is 16 residues long.

This chain joins TRBV5-1 and TRBJ2-5; 8 nucleotides agree with TRBD1. Germline CDR1 and CDR2: SGHRS and YFSETQ. Germline trimming cut 0 bases from V and 2 bases from J; bases unmatched to any gene: 6. The CDR3 has 16 amino acids. The CDR3 spells CASSLGQGTTQETQYF. In DNA, the CDR3 is TGCGCCAGCAGCTTGGGACAGGGGACGACTCAAGAGACCCAGTACTTC.

The gene calls are TRBV20-1 and TRBJ2-7, with D possibly being TRBD2 (6 bases). This CDR3 spans 14 amino acids. Germline V gives CDR1 DFQATT, CDR2 SNEGSKA (reference sequence). V lost 3 bases and J lost 0, with 12 bases in between. The CDR3 is CSASLASSSYEQYF. CDR3 nucleotide sequence: TGCAGTGCTAGTCTAGCGTCGAGCTCCTACGAGCAGTACTTC.

The V gene is TRBV11-2, the J gene TRBJ1-1, with 7 positions matching TRBD1. V shed 4 bases and J 0 bases; nucleotides not matched to a gene: 20. This CDR3 contains 20 residues. Germline CDR1 and CDR2: SGHAT and FQNNGV. Here the CDR3 DNA reads TGTGCCAGCAGCTCAGACCCTTTTAGCACAGGGGTGACGATGAACACTGAAGCTTTCTTT. Its translation: CASSSDPFSTGVTMNTEAFF.

The J gene is TRBJ2-4, the V gene TRBV28, with TRBD2 matching 7 bases. Per the germline V gene, CDR1 is MDHEN and CDR2 is SYDVKM. The CDR3 spans 18 residues. J gave up 9 bases and V 4 bases, and 21 bases lay outside the gene matches. The CDR3 region has the DNA TGTGCCAGCAGTTGGATCATGAGCGGGATCGCCCCCAAGGGCATTCAGTACTTC. Translating gives CASSWIMSGIAPKGIQYF.

The rearrangement joins TRBV6-4 to TRBJ2-2; no clear D gene. The CDR3 consists of 14 residues. Deletions cut 7 bases from V and 4 bases from J, with 13 bases between. Germline CDR1 and CDR2: MRHNA and SNTAGT. CDR3 region: CASKLQSFTGELFF. DNA of the CDR3: TGTGCCAGCAAATTACAGTCCTTCACCGGGGAGCTGTTTTTT.

The rearrangement links TRBV7-2 to TRBJ1-5, with 9 nucleotides matching TRBD1. The germline V gene has CDR1 SGHTA and CDR2 FQGNSA. The V gene end was trimmed by 4 bases and the J gene end by 3 bases; junction bases not matched to a gene: 7. The CDR3 contains 16 residues. The CDR3 loop is CASSSPGQGFNQPQHF. CDR3 in DNA: TGTGCCAGCAGCTCCCCGGGACAGGGCTTCAATCAGCCCCAGCATTTT.

The V and J genes are TRBV7-9 and TRBJ2-1; 7 positions match TRBD1. Germline V gene data show CDR1 as SEHNR and CDR2 as FQNEAQ (reference sequence). The CDR3 contains 15 residues. Germline trimming cut 4 bases from V and 2 bases from J; bases unmatched to any gene: 5. The CDR3 is CASSWGQYPYNEQFF. Here the CDR3 DNA reads TGTGCCAGCAGCTGGGGACAGTACCCCTACAATGAGCAGTTCTTC. Complete variable domain (other parts from reference TRBV7-9 and TRBJ2-1): DTGVSQNPRHKITKRGQNVTFRCDPISEHNRLYWYRQTLGQGPEFLTYFQNEAQLEKSRLLSDRFSAERPKGSFSTLEIQRTEQGDSAMYLCASSWGQYPYNEQFFGPGTRLTVL.

The genes are TRBV7-9 and TRBJ1-4, with TRBD1 as a possible D gene (6 bases). CDR1 and CDR2 (germline): SEHNR, FQNEAQ (reference sequence). The V end lost 2 bases, the J end lost 6 bases, and 16 bases lay between the germline ends. This CDR3 is built from 16 residues. CDR3 sequence reads: CASSLLNRAFDEKLFF. Written as DNA, the CDR3 is TGTGCCAGCAGCTTATTGAACAGGGCGTTTGATGAAAAACTGTTTTTT.